This TCR beta chain was documented in a study of blood T cell repertoires in COVID-19 (dated by TCRdb to about 2020). The study in broad terms: Collaborator samples came from the United States, Italy and Spain and covered acute and convalescent phases of COVID-19. Deeply sampled blood TCRbeta repertoires from subjects exposed to, actively infected with, or recovered from COVID-19 were included in the dataset. The prospective study material was composed of cDNA or gDNA derived from T cells, B-cell-depleted T cells, or PBMCs. The repertoires were released in a freely available public database meant as a resource for research on the immune response to SARS-CoV-2. Where available, HLA class I and class II types were obtained from metadata supplied by the sample provider rather than from assay-based typing. The samples were drawn from two sources: the first 160 participants of the ongoing ImmuneRACE study, and 1,200 or so subjects contributed by 6 global collaborators. Nearly every sample came with metadata listing a de-identified subject ID, COVID-19 status, age in years and sex. General findings and caveats noted by the study authors: How much clinical and demographic metadata was included differed by source and by participant, and the metadata was provided uncurated.

This clone has just a few counts. Its antigen is still unknown. No base-level quality is on record; no much larger clone is a single base apart. Participants in the prospective study were enrolled through a virtual design, were aged about 18 to 89 years, and lived in about 25 United States geographic areas. To assign participants to cohorts, the prospective study relied on clinical history that participants themselves reported in a screening survey and a study questionnaire. ImmuneRACE Cohort 3 recovered participants were defined by two consecutive negative NP/OP PCR tests, healthcare professional clearance, or symptom resolution. Mobile phlebotomists in the prospective study collected whole blood, serum and a nasopharyngeal or oropharyngeal swab from every participant. Participants in the prospective study had the option to provide additional blood draws and questionnaires over a roughly 2-month period. Before DNA extraction, blood samples from the prospective study were shipped at room temperature or frozen.

The immunoSEQ Assay, a bias-controlled multiplex PCR, was used to amplify TCRbeta CDR3 regions from genomic DNA. As for the original processing: Nucleated cell counts per sample were estimated from amplification of reference gene primers within the assay. To quantify the absolute abundance of each unique TCRbeta CDR3 rearrangement, sequence reads were collapsed and filtered. Productive Simpson clonality was computed per sample as the square root of Simpson's diversity index over productive rearrangements. What TCRdb holds here is the immuneACCESS table cut down to in-frame rearrangements. Part of the clones is not present; checked against another copy, under half of the missing clones reflect an unresolved V gene, and the others are unexplained. V, J and clone size were drawn from that table, and D and trimming were deduced from the DNA. For this sample the table gives roughly 500,000 clones, of which roughly nine tenths were detected only once. Just over 8% of the sample lies in the top ten.

The germline V gene supplies CDR1 MNHEY and CDR2 SVGAGI. Trimming removed 4 bases from V and 5 bases from J; the gene matches leave 5 bases unexplained. Reading from cysteine to phenylalanine, the CDR3 counts 14 amino acids. Only the CDR3 part of the read is kept: 42 bases, read in frame from the first base. Sequencing was done on a sample of PBMCs or T cells enriched from blood (not recorded which). The receptor was derived from a woman aged 55-69 years who had recovered from COVID-19. This chain joins TRBV6-5 to TRBJ1-1; 9 bases in between match TRBD1. The bases read TGTGCCAGCAGTTTGGACAGGGGAGGGACTGAAGCTTTCTTT. This translates into CASSLDRGGTEAFF.